Here is one T cell receptor beta chain with its context. What it binds is unknown. These data originate in a study of T-cell memory formation after mild COVID-19. 5'RACE, which relied on constant-segment primers, yielded TCR alpha and TCR beta cDNA libraries carrying sample barcodes and UMIs. TCRdb ran MiXCR on the 5' RACE reads and lists one entry per CDR3 protein. This sample yields tens of thousands of distinct CDR3 sequences, of which roughly 7% are seen a single time; 0.79% belongs to the top ten. Study conclusions and caveats: Mainly in CM and EM were contracting CD4+ clones; CD8+ were in EMRA. Contracting clones from day 15 to 85 showed balanced CD4/CD8; later expanders favored CD4+.

V was clipped by 7 bases and J by 3 bases, with 13 bases between them. Germline V gives CDR1 MNHNS, CDR2 SASEGT. The CDR3 spans 14 residues. The sequence was obtained from an adult who had mild COVID-19 (a few samples of this study predate the infection). Cell type and time point are not known. The chain joins TRBV6-1 to TRBJ1-5, with D unresolved. The sequenced sample consisted of PBMCs or a T cell subset sorted from them (not recorded which). The CDR3 DNA is TGTGCCAGCAAGACTGGAGTTCTCAATCAGCCCCAGCATTTT. This sequence encodes CASKTGVLNQPQHF.